This T cell receptor (beta chain) originates from a study of blood T cell repertoires in COVID-19. Study-wide background: The United States, Italy and Spain were the sources of the acute and convalescent COVID-19 samples. T cells, B-cell-depleted T cells, or PBMCs provided the cDNA or gDNA that served as material.

Per the original data handling: Reference gene primer amplification in the assay estimated nucleated cell counts. The repertoire was sequenced with immunoSEQ multiplex PCR; TCRdb's copy has only in-frame clones and lacks some. V, J and clone size are taken as reported in that table, and D and trimming were inferred from the DNA itself. The table has about 200,000 clones, about four fifths seen once; the top ten hold approximately 8%. Germline V gene data show CDR1 as SNHLY and CDR2 as FYNNEI. The CDR3 runs to 12 residues. Trimming took off 5 bases at V and 3 bases at J, with 8 bases between the two ends.

The origin of this receptor is a woman aged 45-60 years with active or convalescent COVID-19. The chain is built from TRBV2 and TRBJ2-7; TRBD2 might be the D (5 bases). Sequencing was carried out using peripheral blood. The CDR3 is CASSFGGYEQYV. CDR3 bases: TGTGCCAGCAGTTTCGGAGGCTACGAGCAGTACGTC.